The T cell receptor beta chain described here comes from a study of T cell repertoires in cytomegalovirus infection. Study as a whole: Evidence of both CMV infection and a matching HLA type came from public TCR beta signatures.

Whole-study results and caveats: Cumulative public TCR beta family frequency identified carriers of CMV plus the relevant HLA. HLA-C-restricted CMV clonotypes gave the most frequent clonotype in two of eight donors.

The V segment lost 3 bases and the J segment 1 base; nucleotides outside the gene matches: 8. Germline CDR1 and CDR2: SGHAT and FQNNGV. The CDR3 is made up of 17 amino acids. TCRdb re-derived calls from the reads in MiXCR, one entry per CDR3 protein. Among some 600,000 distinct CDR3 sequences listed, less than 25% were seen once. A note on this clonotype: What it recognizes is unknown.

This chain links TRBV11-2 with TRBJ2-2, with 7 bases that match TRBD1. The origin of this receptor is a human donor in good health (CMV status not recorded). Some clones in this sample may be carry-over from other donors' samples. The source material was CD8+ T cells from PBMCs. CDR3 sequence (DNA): TGTGCCAGCAGCTTCATTCCGAGGGGGCGGAACACCGGGGAGCTGTTTTTT. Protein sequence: CASSFIPRGRNTGELFF.